The sequence of this T cell receptor (beta chain) was determined in a study of blood T cell repertoires in COVID-19. On the study more broadly: There were acute and convalescent COVID-19 samples, and they came from the United States, Italy and Spain. PBMCs, B-cell-depleted T cells, or T cells were the source of the cDNA or gDNA that made up the material.

V shed 7 bases, J shed 8 bases, and the junction held 13 bases outside the gene matches. Per the germline V gene, CDR1 is MDHEN and CDR2 is SYDVKM. This CDR3 spans 16 amino acids. Data came from immunoSEQ multiplex PCR; TCRdb stores just in-frame clones and leaves some out. The table lists roughly 330,000 clones, around 87% of them singletons, with about 5.7% in the top ten. The study recruited people aged roughly 18 to 95 years across about two dozen US areas. Sequences were obtained from PBMCs or T cells enriched from blood (not recorded which). This clonotype originated in a woman in her twenties or thirties who had recovered from COVID-19. The V call is TRBV28, the J call TRBJ2-2, with TRBD2 matching over 10 bases. The CDR3 DNA sequence: TGTGCCAGCACCAAGGGGAGCGGGGGGGCCTTTGGGGAGCTGTTTTTT. Translated, it gives CASTKGSGGAFGELFF.